The 9 T cell receptor beta chains in this list originate from one sample, sequenced in a study of T cell responses to AZD1222 COVID-19 vaccine. Some clones are missing from TCRdb's copy, which holds only in-frame ones; the method was immunoSEQ multiplex PCR. The sample lists around 97,000 clones, over 75% occurring once. The sequences come from peripheral blood, collected on day 0 of AZD1222 vaccination. These receptors were taken from an adult in good health.

The chain employs TRBV7-9 and TRBJ2-3, with D unresolved. The V gene's germline CDR1 is SEHNR and CDR2 FQNEAQ (reference sequence). The CDR3 sequence is 12 residues long. With 3 bases removed from V and 12 bases from J, the gap between germline ends came to 13 bases. The CDR3 region has the DNA TGTGCCAGCAGCTTGAACTTTGAATCCCAGTATTTT. Amino acid sequence: CASSLNFESQYF.

This chain uses TRBV28 with TRBJ1-5; 7 bases align to TRBD1. V shed 6 bases, J shed 2 bases, and the junction held 7 bases outside the gene matches. The CDR3 loop spans 15 amino acids. Per the germline V gene, CDR1 is MDHEN and CDR2 is SYDVKM. The DNA of the CDR3 is TGTGCCAGCAGGCGACCCGGGACAGGCAATCAGCCCCAGCATTTT. Residues: CASRRPGTGNQPQHF. The full variable domain, in which reference TRBV28 and TRBJ1-5 provide the parts outside the CDR3, is DVKVTQSSRYLVKRTGEKVFLECVQDMDHENMFWYRQDPGLGLRLIYFSYDVKMKEKGDIPEGYSVSREKKERFSLILESASTNQTSMYLCASRRPGTGNQPQHFGDGTRLSIL.

The genes are TRBV6-5 and TRBJ1-1; possibly TRBD1 for D (5 bases). This CDR3 is built from 14 residues. Trimming stripped 3 bases from V and 1 base from J, with 9 bases between. Germline V lookup: CDR1 MNHEY, CDR2 SVGAGI. CDR3 coding DNA: TGTGCCAGCAGTTATGGGGCCAGGAACACTGAAGCTTTCTTT. Translated, it gives CASSYGARNTEAFF.

CDR3: CASSYGTSGSVETQYF. The CDR3 region has the DNA TGTGCCAGCAGTTACGGGACTAGCGGGAGTGTGGAGACCCAGTACTTC. The V and J genes are TRBV6-2 or TRBV6-3 and TRBJ2-5; 14 nucleotides align to TRBD2. The CDR3 is 16 amino acids. Germline lookup yields CDR1 MNHEY and CDR2 SVGEGT. The V and J ends lost 2 bases and 5 bases, in that order; junction bases with no gene match: 4.

The CDR3 here is CSARAAYEQYF. CDR3 DNA: TGCAGTGCTAGAGCGGCCTACGAGCAGTACTTC. The chain has TRBV20-1 and TRBJ2-7, with D unclear. Germline values: CDR1 DFQATT, CDR2 SNEGSKA (reference sequence). The CDR3 is made up of 11 amino acids. V lost 1 base and J 2 bases, leaving 3 bases between the germline ends.

The gene calls are TRBV25-1 and TRBJ1-6; no reliable D call. Trimming removed 4 bases from V and 9 bases from J, with 13 bases in between. The germline gives CDR1 MGHDK, CDR2 SYGVNS. This CDR3 is built from 14 residues. CDR3 sequence (DNA): TGTGCCAGCAGTGTCGGCACAACAATTTCACCCCTCCACTTT. Protein: CASSVGTTISPLHF.

V usage is TRBV6-1 and J usage is TRBJ1-2; 8 bases are shared with TRBD1. The CDR3 totals 15 residues. In germline, CDR1 is MNHNS, CDR2 SASEGT. The junction had 7 bases not matched to a gene; V was cut back by 3 bases and J by 4 bases. CDR3 residues: CASSDGQGIRYGYTF. CDR3 nucleotides: TGTGCCAGCAGTGACGGACAGGGAATCCGCTATGGCTACACCTTC.

The chain couples TRBV7-2 to TRBJ1-2, with D unresolved. The germline V gene has CDR1 SGHTA and CDR2 FQGNSA. V lost 4 bases, J lost 3 bases, and 9 bases lay in between. The CDR3 has 13 residues. CDR3 nucleotides: TGTGCCAGCAGCTCTGACTCCTACTATGGCTACACCTTC. Its protein is CASSSDSYYGYTF.

This sequence joins TRBV11-2 and TRBJ2-7; D possibly uses TRBD1 or TRBD2 (5 bases each). This CDR3 has 12 amino acids. The germline V gene has CDR1 SGHAT and CDR2 FQNNGV. The V and J ends lost 10 bases and 4 bases respectively, with 14 bases between them. The CDR3 DNA reads TGTGCCATCGGGACGGTGGGGTACGAGCAGTACTTC. Translating gives CAIGTVGYEQYF. The variable domain in full, with the rest retrieved from reference TRBV11-2 and TRBJ2-7, is EAGVAQSPRYKIIEKRQSVAFWCNPISGHATLYWYQQILGQGPKLLIQFQNNGVVDDSQLPKDRFSAERLKGVDSTLKIQPAKLEDSAVYLCAIGTVGYEQYFGPGTRLTVT.